The next 18 T cell receptor beta chains were all read from a single sample in a study of blood T cell repertoires in COVID-19. The table came from immunoSEQ multiplex PCR; TCRdb's copy has only in-frame clones and leaves some out. The sample carries roughly 380,000 clones, about 80% recorded once. Sample: peripheral blood. All receptors come from a human donor with acute or convalescent COVID-19. The donor label of this sample is uncertain.

The chain recombines TRBV2 with TRBJ2-1; 8 bases are shared with TRBD2. This CDR3 has 14 amino acids. The J segment lost 8 bases and the V segment lost 4 bases, leaving 7 bases of the junction unmatched. In germline, CDR1 is SNHLY, CDR2 FYNNEI. CDR3 DNA: TGTGCCAGCAGTGTCCACGGGGGGGGTGATGAGCAGTTCTTC. Protein sequence: CASSVHGGGDEQFF.

V gene TRBV6-5 combines with J gene TRBJ1-1; weak D call: TRBD1 (6 bases). Trimming left V 2 bases short and J 2 bases short, with 12 bases between. Germline assignment: CDR1 MNHEY and CDR2 SVGAGI. The CDR3 length is 15 residues. The CDR3 DNA reads as TGTGCCAGCAGTTACGCAAAGGACAGAAACACTGAAGCTTTCTTT. As protein: CASSYAKDRNTEAFF.

The chain links TRBV3-1 (or the pseudogene TRBV3-2) to TRBJ1-6; unclear D gene. Germline V gives CDR1 LGHDT, CDR2 YNNKEL (reference sequence). V was cut by 4 bases and J by 9 bases, with 16 bases left in between. The CDR3 length is 15 residues. The CDR3, as DNA: TGTGCCAGCAGCCCCGGACTCAGCCAAACTTCACCCCTCCACTTT. Encoded protein: CASSPGLSQTSPLHF.

V and J are TRBV6-1 and TRBJ1-5; D gene ambiguous. This CDR3 is built from 15 residues. Looked up from germline, CDR1 is MNHNS and CDR2 is SASEGT. The V gene lost 3 bases and the J gene lost 7 bases, with 16 bases spanning the gap. CDR3 amino acids: CASSEPRRVDQPQHF. The CDR3 nucleotides read TGTGCCAGCAGTGAGCCCCGGAGGGTAGACCAGCCCCAGCATTTT.

The chain links TRBV5-4 to TRBJ2-7; TRBD2 matches at 10 bases. CDR1 SGHNT and CDR2 YYREEE come from the germline V gene (reference sequence). This CDR3 has 17 residues. V was pared by 0 bases and J by 6 bases, with 12 bases of the junction left unmatched. The CDR3 DNA is TGTGCCAGCAGCTTGGGGAGCGGGAGGGCCGACGCGATCGAGCAGTACTTC. It codes for CASSLGSGRADAIEQYF.

The CDR3 protein is CASSAYRGSYGNSPLHF. The CDR3 nucleotides read TGTGCCAGCAGCGCCTACAGGGGAAGCTATGGTAATTCACCCCTCCACTTT. The rearrangement joins TRBV3-1 (or the pseudogene TRBV3-2) to TRBJ1-6, with TRBD1 identical over 7 bases. Germline V lookup: CDR1 LGHDT, CDR2 YNNKEL (reference sequence). Trimming at V came to 5 bases and at J to 6 bases, leaving 13 bases not matched to a gene. The CDR3 sequence is 17 residues long.

The chain uses TRBV5-4 and TRBJ1-1, with a tentative D call TRBD1 (5 bases). Germline CDR1 SGHNT, CDR2 YYREEE (reference sequence). The CDR3 is 15 amino acids. V lost 7 bases, J lost 5 bases, and 21 bases lay in between. CDR3 DNA: TGTGCCAGCCTCCTGGCGGGGCAGGGCAATACTGAAGCTTTCTTT. Protein sequence: CASLLAGQGNTEAFF.

The chain has TRBV4-1 and TRBJ2-1, with D tentatively TRBD1 (6 bases). V lost 4 bases to trimming and J lost 4 bases, with 14 bases between them. There are 15 residues in the CDR3. Germline assignment: CDR1 MGHRA and CDR2 YSYEKL. The CDR3 protein is CASSPSRDNYNEQFF. The DNA of the CDR3 is TGCGCCAGCAGCCCGTCCCGGGACAATTACAATGAGCAGTTCTTC.

This clone was detected only once. At one of its ends the junction is not consistent with the germline gene, which may arise from a read error. CDR3 amino acids: CANSLAGAGENTEAFF. For the CDR3, the DNA is TGTGCCAACAGCTTAGCGGGGGCAGGAGAGAACACTGAAGCTTTCTTT. V usage is TRBV7-9 and J usage is TRBJ1-1, with D tentatively TRBD1 (6 bases). From germline, CDR1 is SEHNR and CDR2 FQNEAQ (reference sequence). The CDR3 length is 16 residues.

This chain uses TRBV10-3 with TRBJ2-1, with 9 bases aligning to TRBD2. Germline V gene sequence: CDR1 ENHRY, CDR2 SYGVKD. The CDR3 has 13 amino acids. After removal of 10 bases from V and 8 bases from J, the junction contained 9 bases not matched to a gene. CDR3: CATKSAGGDEQFF. CDR3 sequence (DNA): TGTGCCACGAAGTCAGCGGGGGGCGATGAGCAGTTCTTC.

V and J are TRBV7-9 and TRBJ2-4, with 8 bases matching TRBD1. V lost 5 bases, J lost 1 base, and 4 bases stayed unmatched. The CDR3 covers 15 residues. CDR1 and CDR2 (germline): SEHNR, FQNEAQ (reference sequence). The chain's CDR3 is CASSNQGAAKNIQYF. The DNA of the CDR3 is TGTGCCAGCAGCAACCAGGGGGCGGCCAAAAACATTCAGTACTTC.

This clone was counted between two and nine times. The rearrangement joins TRBV6-5 to TRBJ1-4, with D possibly matching TRBD1 (5 bases). The CDR3 contains 14 residues. Deletions cut 10 bases from V and 8 bases from J, with 20 bases between. Germline V lookup: CDR1 MNHEY, CDR2 SVGAGI. In DNA, the CDR3 is TGTGCCACCCAGCGGGATTTCTGGGGCGAAAAACTGTTTTTT. Protein: CATQRDFWGEKLFF.

This chain connects TRBV2 to TRBJ1-3; D possibly corresponds to TRBD1 (5 bases). Germline values: CDR1 SNHLY, CDR2 FYNNEI. V was cut by 3 bases and J by 4 bases, with 10 bases left in between. The CDR3 spans 14 residues. CDR3 sequence reads: CASSDWGGGNTIYF. In DNA, the CDR3 is TGTGCCAGCAGTGATTGGGGGGGAGGAAACACCATATATTTT. The full variable domain, rest sourced from reference TRBV2 and TRBJ1-3, is EPEVTQTPSHQVTQMGQEVILRCVPISNHLYFYWYRQILGQKVEFLVSFYNNEISEKSEIFDDQFSVERPDGSNFTLKIRSTKLEDSAMYFCASSDWGGGNTIYFGEGSWLTVV.

The chain combines TRBV28 with TRBJ1-2; TRBD1 matches at 8 bases. This CDR3 contains 14 residues. Germline CDR1 is MDHEN and CDR2 is SYDVKM. After removal of 8 bases from V and 0 bases from J, the junction contained 5 bases not matched to a gene. CDR3 sequence: CASFEQGANYGYTF. In DNA form, the CDR3 reads TGTGCCAGCTTCGAACAGGGGGCTAACTATGGCTACACCTTC.

The chain is built from TRBV11-2 and TRBJ2-1, with 9 bases aligning to TRBD2. Per the germline V gene, CDR1 is SGHAT and CDR2 is FQNNGV. The junction had 13 bases not matched to a gene; V was cut back by 4 bases and J by 6 bases. This CDR3 comprises 17 residues. The CDR3 protein is CASSSRSIAGAVNEQFF. CDR3 sequence (DNA): TGTGCCAGCAGCTCGCGATCTATAGCGGGAGCGGTCAATGAGCAGTTCTTC.

There are a few counts of this clone. This chain connects TRBV27 to TRBJ1-1, with TRBD1 matching over 8 bases. The CDR3 consists of 14 residues. CDR1 is MNHEY and CDR2 is SMNVEV in the germline V gene (reference sequence). V lost 6 bases to trimming and J lost 2 bases; unmatched junction nucleotides: 5. In DNA, the CDR3 is TGTGCCAGCAGCCGGACAGGGAGAAACACTGAAGCTTTCTTT. Translation gives CASSRTGRNTEAFF.

The sample holds a few counts of this clone. V is TRBV14 and J is TRBJ2-1; perhaps TRBD1 as D (5 bases). This CDR3 spans 11 amino acids. The V end was cut by 6 bases, the J end by 7 bases, with 7 bases between. In germline, CDR1 is SGHDN, CDR2 FVKESK. Here the CDR3 reads CASSPGNEQFF. The CDR3 bases are TGTGCCAGCAGTCCAGGGAATGAGCAGTTCTTC.

This chain connects TRBV7-6 to TRBJ2-2, with D perhaps TRBD2 (5 bases). The germline CDR1 and CDR2 sequences are SGHVS and FNYEAQ. The CDR3 extends over 12 amino acids. V shed 4 bases and J shed 8 bases, with 8 bases lying between them. CDR3 amino acids: CASSSGRGELFF. In DNA form, the CDR3 reads TGTGCCAGCAGCTCGGGAAGAGGGGAGCTGTTTTTT.